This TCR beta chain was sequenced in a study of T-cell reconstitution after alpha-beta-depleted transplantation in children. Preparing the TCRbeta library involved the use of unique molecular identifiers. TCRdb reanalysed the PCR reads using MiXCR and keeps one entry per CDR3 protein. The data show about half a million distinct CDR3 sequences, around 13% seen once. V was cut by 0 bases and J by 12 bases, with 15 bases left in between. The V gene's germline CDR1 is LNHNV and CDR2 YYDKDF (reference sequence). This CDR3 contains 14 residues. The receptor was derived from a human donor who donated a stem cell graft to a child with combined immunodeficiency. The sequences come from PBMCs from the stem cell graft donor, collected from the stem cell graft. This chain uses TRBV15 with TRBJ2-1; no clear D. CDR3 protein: CATSRENTMYAQFF. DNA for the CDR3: TGTGCCACCAGCAGAGAAAATACCATGTACGCGCAGTTCTTC.